These 27 T cell receptor beta chains came from one sample sequenced in a study of Graves' ophthalmopathy and Graves' hyperthyroidism (dated 2018 in TCRdb). TCRdb records Illumina HiSeq 2000 as the sequencer. For repertoire sequencing, TCR beta CDR3 regions were amplified from RNA transcripts. The first round was an RT-PCR using HTBI primers with the Qiagen OneStep RT-PCR kit, and this first round was followed by a second-round multiplex PCR, then size selection and purification. In TCRdb, the public reads were trimmed at Q25 with fastp and aligned with MiXCR, with productive beta chains retained. Here each entry gathers all rows of one CDR3 protein and keeps the most common genes and DNA. The sample table holds about 370,000 distinct CDR3 sequences, of which approximately 18% were seen once. Around 2.4% of the sample rests with the top ten. Sequenced input: peripheral blood. Source of these receptors: an adult woman with stable Graves' hyperthyroidism.

This clonotype was recorded a few times. The rearrangement uses TRBV30 and TRBJ2-7; D remains unclear. Germline V gene lookup returns CDR1 GTSNPN and CDR2 SVGIG (reference sequence). Between the trimmed V and J ends, which lost 2 bases and 6 bases, there was a span of 8 bases. This CDR3 contains 11 residues. The CDR3 coding sequence is TGTGCCTGGAGTACCAGCCCCGAGCAGTACTTC. Its translation is CAWSTSPEQYF.

J is TRBJ1-1 and V is TRBV12-3 or TRBV12-4, with D hard to call. The CDR3 length is 13 residues. Trimming stripped 1 base from V and 4 bases from J, with 7 bases between. The CDR3 bases are TGTGCCAGCAGTTTAGAAGGAACCACTGAAGCTTTCTTT. This translates into CASSLEGTTEAFF.

This clonotype was seen at least ten times. The chain uses TRBV20-1 and TRBJ2-3, with TRBD2 matching over 11 bases. The CDR3 loop spans 15 amino acids. CDR1 is DFQATT and CDR2 is SNEGSKA in the germline V gene (reference sequence). Unmatched junction bases numbered 7, after V lost 3 bases and J lost 5 bases. Here the CDR3 DNA reads TGCAGTGCTAGGCCGGGACTAGCGGACGGAGATACGCAGTATTTT. Its translation: CSARPGLADGDTQYF.

This clonotype was detected ten times or more. This chain joins TRBV12-3 or TRBV12-4 and TRBJ1-5; 8 positions agree with TRBD1. This CDR3 has 17 amino acids. Trimming removed 6 bases from V and 0 bases from J; junction bases left unmatched: 10. The CDR3 DNA is TGTGCCAGCAGCCGGACAGGGATCCCTTATAGCAATCAGCCCCAGCATTTT. The encoded protein is CASSRTGIPYSNQPQHF.

This clonotype appeared many times. The CDR3 carries no conserved terminal phenylalanine or tryptophan, so it likely arises from a read error. In DNA, the CDR3 is TGTGCCAGCATCGGGGGTTCCTATAATTCACCCCTCCACCTT. This codes for CASIGGSYNSPLHL. The gene calls are TRBV28 and TRBJ1-6, with D tentatively TRBD1 (5 bases). Germline-derived CDR1 and CDR2 are MDHEN and SYDVKM. The CDR3 contains 14 residues. Trimming took off 7 bases at V and 1 base at J, with 8 bases between the two ends.

This clonotype was recorded many times. The rearrangement uses TRBV27 and TRBJ1-2; 8 bases are shared with TRBD1. J lost 10 bases, V lost 7 bases, and 11 bases had no gene match. CDR1 is MNHEY and CDR2 is SMNVEV in the germline V gene (reference sequence). CDR3 length: 13 residues. This CDR3 is CASTSLPGGYYTF. The CDR3 nucleotides read TGTGCCAGCACAAGTTTACCAGGGGGCTACTACACCTTC.

In its sample, this clonotype was seen many times. The chain joins TRBV6-2 or TRBV6-3 to TRBJ2-7; 12 nucleotides match TRBD2. The J segment lost 2 bases and the V segment lost 6 bases, leaving 14 bases of the junction unmatched. The V gene's germline CDR1 is MNHEY and CDR2 SVGEGT. The CDR3 totals 18 residues. The CDR3 coding sequence is TGTGCCAGCAGGGCACGGACAGCTCTAGCGGGAGGGCCCTACGAGCAGTACTTC. Translated, it gives CASRARTALAGGPYEQYF.

This clonotype came up many times. This chain connects TRBV6-4 to TRBJ1-2, with no clear D. V lost 1 base to trimming and J lost 2 bases, with 11 bases between them. Germline CDR1 is MRHNA and CDR2 is SNTAGT. The CDR3 loop spans 15 amino acids. DNA for the CDR3: TGTGCCAGCAGTGACTACCGGACCGACAACTATGGCTACACCTTC. It encodes CASSDYRTDNYGYTF.

The chain couples TRBV15 to TRBJ2-5; 11 bases are shared with TRBD1. The CDR3 loop spans 16 amino acids. In germline, CDR1 is LNHNV, CDR2 YYDKDF (reference sequence). Germline trimming cut 0 bases from V and 4 bases from J; bases unmatched to any gene: 4. CDR3 sequence: CATSRDGGQGGETQYF. As DNA, the CDR3 is TGTGCCACCAGCAGAGATGGGGGACAGGGGGGAGAGACCCAGTACTTC. The complete variable domain, with remaining parts taken from reference TRBV15 and TRBJ2-5, reads DAMVIQNPRYQVTQFGKPVTLSCSQTLNHNVMYWYQQKSSQAPKLLFHYYDKDFNNEADTPDNFQSRRPNTSFCFLDIRSPGLGDTAMYLCATSRDGGQGGETQYFGPGTRLLVL.

With respect to this clonotype: This may come from a read error, since a much larger clone is one base off. The chain couples TRBV6-1 to TRBJ1-5, with 8 bases identical to TRBD1. Per germline, CDR1 MNHNS and CDR2 SASEGT. This CDR3 has 14 residues. CDR3 region: CAISMTGVGQPRHF. In DNA, the CDR3 is TGTGCCATCAGTATGACAGGGGTTGGTCAGCCCCGGCATTTT.

This clonotype was counted many times. The chain links TRBV7-3 to TRBJ1-6; D not certain. Germline CDR1 SGHTA, CDR2 FQGTGA. The CDR3 has 12 amino acids. Trimming shortened V by 5 bases and J by 13 bases, and 12 bases separated the two germline ends. CDR3 DNA sequence: TGTGCCAGCAGCCTAGCGGGCGGCCCCCTCCACTTT. Its protein is CASSLAGGPLHF.

At least ten counts were recorded for this clonotype. The chain couples TRBV28 to TRBJ1-1; TRBD1 matches at 8 bases. The trim removed 5 bases at V and 0 bases at J, leaving 8 bases unmatched. Germline V gives CDR1 MDHEN, CDR2 SYDVKM. This CDR3 spans 16 amino acids. CDR3 bases: TGTGCCAGCAGTCCCCCCCGACAGGGGATGAACACTGAAGCTTTCTTT. This sequence encodes CASSPPRQGMNTEAFF.

This clonotype was seen many times. The chain combines TRBV6-5 with TRBJ2-7, with 14 bases that match TRBD2. With 5 bases clipped from V and 1 base from J, the junction kept 4 bases outside the gene matches. This CDR3 is built from 16 residues. The germline CDR1 and CDR2 sequences are MNHEY and SVGAGI. CDR3 nucleotides: TGTGCCAGCAGTCCCGGGACTAGCGGGAGATCCTACGAGCAGTACTTC. Its protein is CASSPGTSGRSYEQYF.

This clonotype was recorded at least ten times. The chain couples TRBV7-2 to TRBJ2-5; 7 bases are a match to TRBD2. Germline assignment: CDR1 SGHTA and CDR2 FQGNSA. With 1 base clipped from V and 5 bases from J, the junction kept 4 bases outside the gene matches. The CDR3 covers 14 residues. This CDR3 reads CASSLEGGRETQYF. The CDR3 coding sequence is TGTGCCAGCAGCTTAGAGGGAGGGCGTGAGACCCAGTACTTC.

This clonotype came up many times. The chain has TRBV6-2 or TRBV6-3 and TRBJ1-5, with 9 bases lining up with TRBD1. There are 15 residues in the CDR3. CDR1 and CDR2 from the germline V gene are MNHEY and SVGEGT. Trimming removed 5 bases from V and 7 bases from J; junction bases left unmatched: 9. CDR3 nucleotides: TGTGCCAGCAGTAAACCGACAGGGGGAGACCAGCCCCAGCATTTT. The encoded protein is CASSKPTGGDQPQHF.

This clonotype showed up just a few times. V gene TRBV15 combines with J gene TRBJ2-7; D perhaps matches TRBD2 (7 bases). The CDR3 runs to 14 residues. The V end lost 0 bases, the J end lost 2 bases, and 8 bases lay between the germline ends. Germline CDR1 and CDR2: LNHNV and YYDKDF (reference sequence). The CDR3 bases are TGTGCCACCAGCAGAGAGGGGGGGCCCTACGAGCAGTACTTC. Translation: CATSREGGPYEQYF.

This clonotype was found many times. V is TRBV28 and J is TRBJ2-7; the D gene is possibly TRBD2 (6 bases). V was cut by 3 bases and J by 2 bases, with 14 bases left in between. The CDR3 extends over 15 amino acids. Germline V CDR1 and CDR2: MDHEN, SYDVKM. Here the CDR3 DNA reads TGTGCCAGCAGTTTGGGGGGAGGCGGAACCTACGAGCAGTACTTC. The encoded protein is CASSLGGGGTYEQYF.

The sample holds a few counts of this clonotype. The chain uses TRBV28 and TRBJ2-7; 8 bases are a match to TRBD1. The V gene's germline CDR1 is MDHEN and CDR2 SYDVKM. The CDR3 length is 14 residues. J lost 4 bases, V lost 8 bases, and 10 bases had no gene match. The CDR3 nucleotides are TGTGCCAGCCAGAACCGGGACAGGCTGTACGAGCAGTACTTC. Its protein product is CASQNRDRLYEQYF.

The chain employs TRBV7-8 and TRBJ2-5, with a possible D match to TRBD1 (6 bases). V shed 6 bases and J shed 3 bases, with 14 bases lying between them. This CDR3 has 14 residues. Germline V CDR1 and CDR2: SGHVS, FQNEAQ. The DNA of the CDR3 is TGTGCCAGCAGAAATCCCGGGACAAAAGAGACCCAGTACTTC. As protein: CASRNPGTKETQYF. Based on the CDR3 plus reference TRBV7-8 and TRBJ2-5, the full variable domain is GAGVSQSPRYKVAKRGQDVALRCDPISGHVSLFWYQQALGQGPEFLTYFQNEAQLDKSGLPSDRFFAERPEGSVSTLKIQRTQQEDSAVYLCASRNPGTKETQYFGPGTRLLVL.

The chain is built from TRBV20-1 and TRBJ1-5, with 11 positions matching TRBD1. In germline, CDR1 is DFQATT, CDR2 SNEGSKA (reference sequence). The CDR3 is made up of 13 amino acids. With 5 bases clipped from V and 6 bases from J, the junction kept 3 bases outside the gene matches. CDR3 loop: CSAGGQGAQPQHF. The DNA for the CDR3 is TGCAGTGCTGGAGGACAGGGGGCTCAGCCCCAGCATTTT.

This clonotype showed up many times. The V and J genes are TRBV5-1 and TRBJ1-1, with D maybe TRBD1 (5 bases). Trimming shortened V by 0 bases and J by 3 bases, and 12 bases separated the two germline ends. The germline CDR1 and CDR2 sequences are SGHRS and YFSETQ. This CDR3 comprises 15 residues. CDR3 bases: TGCGCCAGCAGCTTGGACCCGGGAGGGGACACTGAAGCTTTCTTT. It encodes CASSLDPGGDTEAFF.

On this clonotype: A read error may be the cause here, since a much bigger clone is one base away. The chain uses TRBV10-2 and TRBJ2-7; D unclear. The CDR3 consists of 14 residues. CDR1 WSHSY and CDR2 SAAADI come from the germline V gene. The CDR3 protein is CASSGDRASYEQYF. CDR3 sequence (DNA): TGTGCCAGCAGTGGTGACCGGGCGTCCTACGAGCAGTACTTC.

This clonotype was recorded many times. The rearrangement joins TRBV7-8 to TRBJ1-6, with 8 positions matching TRBD1. CDR3 length: 14 amino acids. V lost 5 bases and J lost 9; bases outside the gene matches: 6. Germline CDR1 and CDR2: SGHVS and FQNEAQ. Here the CDR3 reads CASSPGQGGSPLHF. The DNA of the CDR3 is TGTGCCAGCAGCCCTGGACAGGGAGGTTCACCCCTCCACTTT.

In its sample, this clonotype was seen many times. The chain recombines TRBV11-2 with TRBJ2-7; D is uncertain. The CDR3 spans 13 residues. Trimming cost V 1 base and J 4 bases, with 8 bases left between them. CDR1 and CDR2 from the germline V gene are SGHAT and FQNNGV. CDR3 coding DNA: TGTGCCAGCAGCTTAGTGCAGTTTTACGAGCAGTACTTC. This encodes CASSLVQFYEQYF.

Many counts were recorded for this clonotype. The rearrangement links TRBV29-1 to TRBJ2-5; 7 nucleotides match TRBD2. CDR1 is SQVTM, CDR2 ANQGSEA, per germline. CDR3 length equals 14 residues. V shed 0 bases and J 5 bases; nucleotides not matched to a gene: 6. CDR3 region: CSVEDSKGGETQYF. CDR3 in DNA: TGCAGCGTTGAAGATAGTAAGGGAGGGGAGACCCAGTACTTC.

This clonotype appeared many times. This chain joins TRBV5-6 and TRBJ1-1; D may be TRBD1 (5 bases). Trimming shortened V by 3 bases and J by 5 bases, and 11 bases separated the two germline ends. The CDR3 is 13 residues long. CDR1 and CDR2 from the germline V gene are SGHDT and YYEEEE. CDR3 protein: CASSWDRVTEAFF. The CDR3 nucleotides read TGTGCCAGCAGCTGGGACCGCGTAACTGAAGCTTTCTTT.

This clonotype was counted ten times or more. The J gene is TRBJ2-5, the V gene TRBV30, with no clear D. The CDR3 spans 11 residues. Germline CDR1 reads GTSNPN; CDR2 reads SVGIG (reference sequence). The ends were cut back, 1 base at V and 5 bases at J, with 5 bases in the middle. Here the CDR3 reads CAWSAEETQYF. As DNA, the CDR3 is TGTGCCTGGAGTGCTGAGGAGACCCAGTACTTC.